Here is one T cell receptor beta chain with its context. The antigen is not known. Deletions cut 1 base from V and 4 bases from J, with 14 bases between. The CDR3 loop spans 15 amino acids. From germline, CDR1 is SGHRS and CDR2 YFSETQ. Measured with immunoSEQ multiplex PCR; TCRdb has only the in-frame clones, and not every one. Among about 17,000 clones listed, around 75% were seen once. Patients all relapsed after autologous stem cell transplantation, and there was variation in brentuximab vedotin exposure. Best responses were complete response, partial response or progressive disease. The data originate from a study of PD-1 blockade in classical Hodgkin lymphoma. Overall study context: Every 2 weeks, patients got 3 mg/kg intravenous nivolumab. Study-wide results and limits: Newly diagnosed patients had diversity similar to the baseline diversity of complete responders. Lower baseline TCR diversity was reported for newly diagnosed patients than for healthy donors.

The source material was peripheral blood mononuclear cells (PBMCs), sampled at baseline. The chain has TRBV5-1 and TRBJ1-2; D is perhaps TRBD1 (6 bases). The receptor comes from a human donor with classical Hodgkin lymphoma. The DNA of the CDR3 is TGCGCCAGCAGCTTGCGTACGGGGGCGGCCTATGGCTACACCTTC. Protein product: CASSLRTGAAYGYTF.